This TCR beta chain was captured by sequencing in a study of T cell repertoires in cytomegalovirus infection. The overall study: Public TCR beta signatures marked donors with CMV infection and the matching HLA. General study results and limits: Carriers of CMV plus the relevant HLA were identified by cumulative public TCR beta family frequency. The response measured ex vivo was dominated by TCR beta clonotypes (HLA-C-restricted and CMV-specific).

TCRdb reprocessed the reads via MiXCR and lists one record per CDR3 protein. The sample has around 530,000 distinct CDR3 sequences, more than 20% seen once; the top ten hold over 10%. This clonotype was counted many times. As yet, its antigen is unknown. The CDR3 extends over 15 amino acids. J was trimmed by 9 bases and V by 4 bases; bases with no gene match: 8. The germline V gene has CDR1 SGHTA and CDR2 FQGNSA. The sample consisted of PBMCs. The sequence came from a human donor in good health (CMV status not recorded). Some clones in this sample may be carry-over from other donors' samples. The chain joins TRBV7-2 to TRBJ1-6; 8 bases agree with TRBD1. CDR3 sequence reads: CASSSRTGISSPLHF. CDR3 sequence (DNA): TGTGCCAGCAGCTCCAGGACAGGGATCAGTTCACCCCTCCACTTT.